This T cell receptor beta chain was sequenced during a study of cytomegalovirus exposure and HLA in healthy donors. Study-wide points: Reports credit the classifier with highly specific, highly sensitive diagnosis of cytomegalovirus status.

Vbeta (60) and Jbeta (13) primers were used in the PCR. TCRdb's table, derived via immunoSEQ multiplex PCR, lists solely in-frame clones and lacks some. The repertoire consists of about 96,000 clones, with under 85% occurring once and the leading ten covering 13% to 15%. On this clone: Its antigen is still unknown.

Trimming left V 5 bases short and J 3 bases short, with 10 bases between. This CDR3 region has 14 residues. Germline loops: CDR1 SGHNT, CDR2 YENEEA. This sequence joins TRBV11-3 and TRBJ2-2; D may be TRBD1 (6 bases). The material sequenced was PBMCs. The sequence came from a woman aged 70 to 79 in good health and CMV-seropositive. CDR3 DNA sequence: TGTGCCAGCAGCCGTAACAGGGACACCGGGGAGCTGTTTTTT. Translated, it gives CASSRNRDTGELFF.